The present T cell receptor beta chain was sequenced within a study of T cells after posttransplantation cyclophosphamide. General study points: Skin or GI-infiltrating T cells shared few TRB sequences with blood. Donor CD8+ memory clones often dominated recipient blood repertoires at later times. Recipient CMV seropositivity and CMV reactivation strongly tracked TRB clonality.

Peripheral blood was collected from the related graft donor on the marrow donation day. Germline V gene sequence: CDR1 SEHNR, CDR2 FQNEAQ (reference sequence). The CDR3 spans 15 residues. V lost 4 bases, J lost 0 bases, and 5 bases stayed unmatched. In its sample, this clone was seen many times. The antigen remains unidentified. Assay: immunoSEQ multiplex PCR; the TCRdb copy retains only in-frame clones and omits some. This sample carries some 40,000 clones, none of them present only once. The material sequenced was PBMCs. This TCR was recovered from a woman in her 50s in good health and a related stem cell transplant donor. The chain uses TRBV7-9 and TRBJ1-1; 7 bases line up with TRBD1. This chain's CDR3 is CASSSQGGLNTEAFF. The CDR3 DNA is TGTGCCAGCAGCTCCCAGGGGGGCTTGAACACTGAAGCTTTCTTT.